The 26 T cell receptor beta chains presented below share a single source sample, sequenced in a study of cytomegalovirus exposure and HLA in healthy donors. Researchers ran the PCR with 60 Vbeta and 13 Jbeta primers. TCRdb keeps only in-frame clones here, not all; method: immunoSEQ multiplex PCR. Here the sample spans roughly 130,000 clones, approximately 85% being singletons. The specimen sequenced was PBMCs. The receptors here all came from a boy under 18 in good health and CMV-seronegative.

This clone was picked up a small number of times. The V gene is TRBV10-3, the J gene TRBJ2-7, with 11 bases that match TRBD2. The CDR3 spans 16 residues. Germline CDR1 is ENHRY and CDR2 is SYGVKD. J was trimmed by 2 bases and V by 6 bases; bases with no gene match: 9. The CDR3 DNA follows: TGTGCCATCAGCCCGACTAGCGGGGTTAGGACCTACGAGCAGTACTTC. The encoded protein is CAISPTSGVRTYEQYF.

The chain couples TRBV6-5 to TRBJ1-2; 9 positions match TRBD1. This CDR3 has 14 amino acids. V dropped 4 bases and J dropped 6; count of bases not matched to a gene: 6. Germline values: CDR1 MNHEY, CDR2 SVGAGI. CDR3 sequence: CASSLTGTGNGYTF. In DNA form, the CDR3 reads TGTGCCAGCAGTTTAACCGGGACAGGGAATGGCTACACCTTC.

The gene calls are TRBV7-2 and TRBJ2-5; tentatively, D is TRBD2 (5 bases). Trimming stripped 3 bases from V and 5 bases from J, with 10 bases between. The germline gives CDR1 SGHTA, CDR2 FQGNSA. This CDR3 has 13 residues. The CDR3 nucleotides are TGTGCCAGCAGCTTTAGCGAGAGGGAGACCCAGTACTTC. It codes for CASSFSERETQYF. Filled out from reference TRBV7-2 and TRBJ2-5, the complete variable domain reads GAGVSQSPSNKVTEKGKDVELRCDPISGHTALYWYRQSLGQGLEFLIYFQGNSAPDKSGLPSDRFSAERTGGSVSTLTIQRTQQEDSAVYLCASSFSERETQYFGPGTRLLVL.

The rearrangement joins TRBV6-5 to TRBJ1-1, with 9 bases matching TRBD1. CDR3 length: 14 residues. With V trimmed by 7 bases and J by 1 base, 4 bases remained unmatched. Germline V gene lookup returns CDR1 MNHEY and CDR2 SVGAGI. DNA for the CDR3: TGTGCCAGCAAACAGGGGGCTCGGAACACTGAAGCTTTCTTT. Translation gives CASKQGARNTEAFF.

DNA of the CDR3: TGTGCCAGCAGCTTAGTGGCGGAAGAGACCCAGTACTTC. It yields the protein CASSLVAEETQYF. V gene TRBV7-6 combines with J gene TRBJ2-5; D not certain. The CDR3 consists of 13 residues. Germline-derived CDR1 and CDR2 are SGHVS and FNYEAQ. Trimming cost V 1 base and J 3 bases, with 6 bases left between them.

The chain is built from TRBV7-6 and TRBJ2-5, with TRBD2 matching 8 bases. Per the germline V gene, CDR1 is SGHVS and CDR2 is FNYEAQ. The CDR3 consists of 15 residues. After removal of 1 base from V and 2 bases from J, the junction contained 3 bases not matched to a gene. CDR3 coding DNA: TGTGCCAGCAGCTTAGTAGCGGGAAGTCAAGAGACCCAGTACTTC. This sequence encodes CASSLVAGSQETQYF.

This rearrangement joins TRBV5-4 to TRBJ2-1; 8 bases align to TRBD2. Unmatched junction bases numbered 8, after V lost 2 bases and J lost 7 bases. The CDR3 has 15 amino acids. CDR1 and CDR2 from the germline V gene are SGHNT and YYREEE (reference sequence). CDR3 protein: CASSLKAGAPNEQFF. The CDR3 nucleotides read TGTGCCAGCAGCTTAAAAGCGGGAGCCCCGAATGAGCAGTTCTTC.

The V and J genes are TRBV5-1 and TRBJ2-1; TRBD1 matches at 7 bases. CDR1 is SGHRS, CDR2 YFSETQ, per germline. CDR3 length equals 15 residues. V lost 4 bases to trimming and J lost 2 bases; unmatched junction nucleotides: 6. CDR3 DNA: TGCGCCAGCAGCCCACAGGGGTGGACCTACAATGAGCAGTTCTTC. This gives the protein CASSPQGWTYNEQFF.

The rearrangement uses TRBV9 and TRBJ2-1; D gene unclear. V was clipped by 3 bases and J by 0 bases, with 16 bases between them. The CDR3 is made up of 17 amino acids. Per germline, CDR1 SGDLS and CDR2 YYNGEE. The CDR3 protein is CASSAKHPRSSYNEQFF. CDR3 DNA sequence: TGTGCCAGCAGCGCCAAACATCCGAGGAGCTCCTACAATGAGCAGTTCTTC.

CDR3 loop: CAISEPQGGSYNEQFF. The DNA for the CDR3 is TGTGCCATCAGTGAGCCTCAGGGGGGCTCCTACAATGAGCAGTTCTTC. The gene calls are TRBV10-3 and TRBJ2-1; D possibly corresponds to TRBD1 (7 bases). This CDR3 region has 16 residues. Trimming stripped 2 bases from V and 0 bases from J, with 11 bases between. Per the germline V gene, CDR1 is ENHRY and CDR2 is SYGVKD.

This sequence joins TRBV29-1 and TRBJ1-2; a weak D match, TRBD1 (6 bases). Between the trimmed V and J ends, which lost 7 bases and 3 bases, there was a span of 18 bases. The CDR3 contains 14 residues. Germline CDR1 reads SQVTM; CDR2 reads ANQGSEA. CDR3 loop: CSATRGGPYYGYTF. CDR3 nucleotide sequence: TGCAGCGCAACGAGAGGGGGTCCCTACTATGGCTACACCTTC.

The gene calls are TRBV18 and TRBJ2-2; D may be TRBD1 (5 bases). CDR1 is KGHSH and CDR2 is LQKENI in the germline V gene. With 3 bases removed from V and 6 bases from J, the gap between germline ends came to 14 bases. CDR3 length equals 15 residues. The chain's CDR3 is CASSPAGNEAGELFF. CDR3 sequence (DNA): TGTGCCAGCTCACCGGCAGGGAATGAAGCCGGGGAGCTGTTTTTT.

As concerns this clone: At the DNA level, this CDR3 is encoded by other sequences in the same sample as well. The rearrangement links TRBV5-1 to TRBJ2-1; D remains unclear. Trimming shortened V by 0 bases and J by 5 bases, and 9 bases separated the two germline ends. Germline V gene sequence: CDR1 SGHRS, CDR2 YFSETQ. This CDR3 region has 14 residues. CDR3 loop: CASSLGTVDNEQFF. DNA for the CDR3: TGCGCCAGCAGCTTGGGAACAGTCGACAATGAGCAGTTCTTC.

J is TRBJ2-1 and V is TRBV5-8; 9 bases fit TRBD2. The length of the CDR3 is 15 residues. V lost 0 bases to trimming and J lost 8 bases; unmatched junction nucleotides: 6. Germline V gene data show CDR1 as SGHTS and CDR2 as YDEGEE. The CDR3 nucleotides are TGTGCCAGCAGCTTGGGCGGGAGGGCCCCCGATGAGCAGTTCTTC. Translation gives CASSLGGRAPDEQFF. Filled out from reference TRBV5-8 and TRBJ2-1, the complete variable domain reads EAGVTQSPTHLIKTRGQQATLRCSPISGHTSVYWYQQALGLGLQFLLWYDEGEERNRGNFPPRFSGRQFPNYSSELNVNALELEDSALYLCASSLGGRAPDEQFFGPGTRLTVL.

The CDR3 DNA is TGTGCCGGGCTTCGACAGGGGAACACTGAAGCTTTCTTT. Translation gives CAGLRQGNTEAFF. This chain links TRBV5-4 with TRBJ1-1; 7 nucleotides align to TRBD1. Germline CDR1 and CDR2: SGHNT and YYREEE (reference sequence). The CDR3 is 13 residues long. Germline trimming cut 10 bases from V and 1 base from J; bases unmatched to any gene: 7.

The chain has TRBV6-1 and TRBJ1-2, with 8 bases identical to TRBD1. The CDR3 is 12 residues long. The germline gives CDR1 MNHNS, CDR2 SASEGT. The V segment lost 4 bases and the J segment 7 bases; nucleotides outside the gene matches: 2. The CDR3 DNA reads TGTGCCAGCAGTGGGACAGGGTCTGGCTACACCTTC. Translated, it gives CASSGTGSGYTF.

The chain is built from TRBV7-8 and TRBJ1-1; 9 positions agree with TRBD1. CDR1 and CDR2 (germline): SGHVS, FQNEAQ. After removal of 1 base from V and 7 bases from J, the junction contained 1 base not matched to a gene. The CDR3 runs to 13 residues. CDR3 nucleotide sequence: TGTGCCAGCAGCTTAGGGGACAGGGTTGAAGCTTTCTTT. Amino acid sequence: CASSLGDRVEAFF.

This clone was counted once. The CDR3 sequence: CASSDESNQPQHF. In nucleotides, the CDR3 is TGTGCCAGCAGTGATGAGAGCAATCAGCCCCAGCATTTT. This chain links TRBV5-4 with TRBJ1-5; D remains ambiguous. This CDR3 has 13 amino acids. V was shortened by 5 bases and J by 1 base, with 7 bases between the two germline ends. CDR1 SGHNT and CDR2 YYREEE come from the germline V gene (reference sequence).

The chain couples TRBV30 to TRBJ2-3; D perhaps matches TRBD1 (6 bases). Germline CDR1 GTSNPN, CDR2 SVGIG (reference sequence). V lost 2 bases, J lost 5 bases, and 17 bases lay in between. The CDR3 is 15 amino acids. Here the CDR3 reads CAWSKQGYPLDTQYF. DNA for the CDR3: TGTGCCTGGAGTAAACAGGGTTACCCGCTAGATACGCAGTATTTT.

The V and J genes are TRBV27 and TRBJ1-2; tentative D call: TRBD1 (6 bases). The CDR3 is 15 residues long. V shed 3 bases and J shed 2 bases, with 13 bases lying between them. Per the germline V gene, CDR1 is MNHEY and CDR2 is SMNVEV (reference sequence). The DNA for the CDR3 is TGTGCCAGCAGTTTGAACCGGGGGGGCAACTATGGCTACACCTTC. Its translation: CASSLNRGGNYGYTF.

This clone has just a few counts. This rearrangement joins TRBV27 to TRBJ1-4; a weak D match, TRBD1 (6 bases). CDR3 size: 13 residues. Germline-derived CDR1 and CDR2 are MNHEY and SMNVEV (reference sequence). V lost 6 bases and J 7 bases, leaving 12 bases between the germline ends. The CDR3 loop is CASRRGPAEKLFF. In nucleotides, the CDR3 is TGTGCCAGCAGGCGGGGGCCGGCTGAAAAACTGTTTTTT.

CDR3 bases: TGTGCCAGCCAAGCAGGGGGAATAAGGGCTCAAGAGACCCAGTACTTC. Amino acid sequence: CASQAGGIRAQETQYF. The chain has TRBV2 and TRBJ2-5; 7 nucleotides agree with TRBD1. The CDR3 spans 16 residues. V lost 8 bases to trimming and J lost 2 bases; unmatched junction nucleotides: 14. Germline lookup yields CDR1 SNHLY and CDR2 FYNNEI.

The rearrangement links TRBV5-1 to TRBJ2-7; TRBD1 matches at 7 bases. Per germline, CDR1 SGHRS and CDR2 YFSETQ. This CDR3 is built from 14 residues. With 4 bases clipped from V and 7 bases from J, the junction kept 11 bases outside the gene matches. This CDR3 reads CASSHAQGMDEQYF. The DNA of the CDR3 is TGCGCCAGCAGCCACGCACAGGGGATGGATGAGCAGTACTTC.

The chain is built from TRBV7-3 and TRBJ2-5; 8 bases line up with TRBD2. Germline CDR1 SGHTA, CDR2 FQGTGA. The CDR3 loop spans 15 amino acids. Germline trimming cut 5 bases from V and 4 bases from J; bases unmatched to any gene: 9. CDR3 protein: CASSLSGTSGETQYF. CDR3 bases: TGTGCCAGCAGCCTATCCGGGACTAGTGGAGAGACCCAGTACTTC.

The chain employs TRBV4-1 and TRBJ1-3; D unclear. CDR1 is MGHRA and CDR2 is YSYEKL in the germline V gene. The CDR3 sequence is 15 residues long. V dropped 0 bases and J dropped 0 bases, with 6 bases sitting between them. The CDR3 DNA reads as TGCGCCAGCAGCCAAGATGGAGGCTCTGGAAACACCATATATTTT. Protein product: CASSQDGGSGNTIYF.

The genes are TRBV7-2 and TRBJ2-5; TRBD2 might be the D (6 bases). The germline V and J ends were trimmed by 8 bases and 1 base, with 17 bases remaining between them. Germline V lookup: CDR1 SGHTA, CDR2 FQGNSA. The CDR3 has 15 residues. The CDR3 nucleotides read TGTGCCAGCGCAAGCCCGGGGGTTTTCCAAGAGACCCAGTACTTC. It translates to CASASPGVFQETQYF.